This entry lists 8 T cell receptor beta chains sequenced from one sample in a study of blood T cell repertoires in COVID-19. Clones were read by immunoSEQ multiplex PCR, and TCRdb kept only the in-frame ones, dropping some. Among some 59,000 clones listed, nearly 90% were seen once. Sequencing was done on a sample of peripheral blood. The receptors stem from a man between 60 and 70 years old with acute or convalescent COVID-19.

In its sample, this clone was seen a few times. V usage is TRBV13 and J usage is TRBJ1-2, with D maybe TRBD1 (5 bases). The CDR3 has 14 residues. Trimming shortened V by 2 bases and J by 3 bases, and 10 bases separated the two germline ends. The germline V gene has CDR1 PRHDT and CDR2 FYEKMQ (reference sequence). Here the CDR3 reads CASSLPGSDYGYTF. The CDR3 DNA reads TGTGCCAGCAGCTTACCAGGGTCGGACTATGGCTACACCTTC. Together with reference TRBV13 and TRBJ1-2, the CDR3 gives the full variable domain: AAGVIQSPRHLIKEKRETATLKCYPIPRHDTVYWYQQGPGQDPQFLISFYEKMQSDKGSIPDRFSAQQFSDYHSELNMSSLELGDSALYFCASSLPGSDYGYTFGSGTRLTVV.

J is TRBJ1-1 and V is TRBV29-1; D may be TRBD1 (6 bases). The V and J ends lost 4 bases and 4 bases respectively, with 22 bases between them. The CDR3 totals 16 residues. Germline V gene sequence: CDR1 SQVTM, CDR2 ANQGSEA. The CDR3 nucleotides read TGCAGCGTTGCCATATTACAGGGAACGTGGAGCACTGAAGCTTTCTTT. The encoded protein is CSVAILQGTWSTEAFF.

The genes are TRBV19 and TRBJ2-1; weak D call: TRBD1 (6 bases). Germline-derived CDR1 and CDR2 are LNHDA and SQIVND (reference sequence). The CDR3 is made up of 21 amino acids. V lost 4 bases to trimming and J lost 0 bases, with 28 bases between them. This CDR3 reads CASSTPSSRGETSTSYNEQFF. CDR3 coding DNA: TGTGCCAGTAGTACCCCCTCTTCCAGGGGCGAAACCAGCACCTCCTACAATGAGCAGTTCTTC.

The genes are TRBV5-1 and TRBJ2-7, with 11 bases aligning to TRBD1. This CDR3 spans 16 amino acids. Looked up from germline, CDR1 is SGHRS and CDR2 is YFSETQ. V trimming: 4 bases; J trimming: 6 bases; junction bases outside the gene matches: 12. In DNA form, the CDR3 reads TGCGCCAGCAGCCAGCTGAGCGGGACAGGGGGAGGCGAGCAGTACTTC. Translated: CASSQLSGTGGGEQYF. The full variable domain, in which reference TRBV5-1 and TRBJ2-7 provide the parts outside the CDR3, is KAGVTQTPRYLIKTRGQQVTLSCSPISGHRSVSWYQQTPGQGLQFLFEYFSETQRNKGNFPGRFSGRQFSNSRSEMNVSTLELGDSALYLCASSQLSGTGGGEQYFGPGTRLTVT.

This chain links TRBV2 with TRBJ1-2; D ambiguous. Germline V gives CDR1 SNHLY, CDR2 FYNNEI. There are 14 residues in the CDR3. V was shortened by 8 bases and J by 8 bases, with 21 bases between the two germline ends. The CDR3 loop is CASGAGRPRRGYTF. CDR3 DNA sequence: TGTGCCAGCGGAGCGGGCAGACCCCGGCGGGGCTACACCTTC.

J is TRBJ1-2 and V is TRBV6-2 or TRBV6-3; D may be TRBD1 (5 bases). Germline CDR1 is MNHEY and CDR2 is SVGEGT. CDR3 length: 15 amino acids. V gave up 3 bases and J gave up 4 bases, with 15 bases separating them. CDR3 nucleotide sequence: TGTGCCAGCAGTTATCCCGGACACCTGACCTATGGCTACACCTTC. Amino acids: CASSYPGHLTYGYTF.

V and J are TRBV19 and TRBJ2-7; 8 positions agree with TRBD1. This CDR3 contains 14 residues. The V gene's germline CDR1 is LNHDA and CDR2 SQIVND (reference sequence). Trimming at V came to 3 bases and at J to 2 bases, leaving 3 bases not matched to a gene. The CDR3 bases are TGTGCCAGTAGTATTGGGACAGGAGCCTACGAGCAGTACTTC. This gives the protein CASSIGTGAYEQYF. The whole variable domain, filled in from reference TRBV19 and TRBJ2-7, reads DGGITQSPKYLFRKEGQNVTLSCEQNLNHDAMYWYRQDPGQGLRLIYYSQIVNDFQKGDIAEGYSVSREKKESFPLTVTSAQKNPTAFYLCASSIGTGAYEQYFGPGTRLTVT.

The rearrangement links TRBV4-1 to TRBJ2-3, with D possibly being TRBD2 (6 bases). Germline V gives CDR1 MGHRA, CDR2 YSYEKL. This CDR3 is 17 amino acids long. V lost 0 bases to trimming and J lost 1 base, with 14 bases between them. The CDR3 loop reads CASSQEAVLAGTDTQYF. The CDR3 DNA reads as TGCGCCAGCAGCCAAGAGGCCGTACTAGCAGGCACAGATACGCAGTATTTT.